This passage covers 28 T cell receptor beta chains from one sample sequenced in a study of neurological immune-mediated disorders. In TCRdb, the 5' RACE reads were re-called with MiXCR into one record per CDR3 protein. The data contain 70,000 or so distinct CDR3 sequences, roughly 5.6% of them singletons. Input material: PBMCs. The receptors come from a woman aged 25 to 45 with multiple sclerosis.

Ten or more counts support this clonotype. V is TRBV20-1 and J is TRBJ2-1; D is uncertain. Germline CDR1 reads DFQATT; CDR2 reads SNEGSKA (reference sequence). This CDR3 has 11 residues. V was clipped by 7 bases and J by 10 bases, with 14 bases between them. The CDR3 sequence: CSVPFGREQFF. CDR3 DNA: TGCAGTGTTCCCTTTGGGCGAGAGCAGTTCTTC.

This clonotype was observed many times. The rearrangement links TRBV5-1 to TRBJ2-3; 9 positions match TRBD1. The germline V gene encodes CDR1 SGHRS and CDR2 YFSETQ. V gave up 6 bases and J gave up 4 bases; unmatched junction bases: 3. CDR3 length: 13 residues. The CDR3 DNA sequence: TGCGCCAGCACTGGGACAGGGCCAGATACGCAGTATTTT. Its protein is CASTGTGPDTQYF.

This clonotype was seen at least ten times. The CDR3 is CASSWKEARGLMGELFF. The DNA for the CDR3 is TGCGCCAGCAGCTGGAAGGAAGCCAGGGGGCTTATGGGGGAGCTGTTTTTT. The chain recombines TRBV5-1 with TRBJ2-2; 8 bases map to TRBD1. The V gene end was trimmed by 3 bases and the J gene end by 8 bases; junction bases not matched to a gene: 15. The CDR3 runs to 17 residues. The V gene's germline CDR1 is SGHRS and CDR2 YFSETQ.

With respect to this clonotype: A clone one base away is much larger, so this may be a read error. V is TRBV10-3 and J is TRBJ2-1; perhaps TRBD1 as D (6 bases). The CDR3 consists of 12 residues. V lost 3 bases, J lost 7 bases, and 7 bases lay in between. Germline V gives CDR1 ENHRY, CDR2 SYGVKD. In nucleotides, the CDR3 is TGTGCCATCAGTGAAGGGGGTAATGAGCAGTTCTTC. Translating gives CAISEGGNEQFF.

This clonotype occurred many times. The chain has TRBV4-1 and TRBJ2-3; 7 bases are shared with TRBD1. The ends lost 0 bases at V and 2 bases at J; junction bases unmatched: 5. Per germline, CDR1 MGHRA and CDR2 YSYEKL. The CDR3 has 16 residues. CDR3 sequence (DNA): TGCGCCAGCAGCCAAGAGGGGACAGTCTACACAGATACGCAGTATTTT. It translates to CASSQEGTVYTDTQYF.

In its sample, this clonotype was seen many times. The chain has TRBV20-1 and TRBJ1-5; 7 bases agree with TRBD1. The CDR3 has 15 amino acids. Germline CDR1 reads DFQATT; CDR2 reads SNEGSKA (reference sequence). V was pared by 2 bases and J by 2 bases, with 6 bases of the junction left unmatched. CDR3 bases: TGCAGTGCTAGAAGAAACAGGGGCGGCAATCAGCCCCAGCATTTT. This codes for CSARRNRGGNQPQHF.

This clonotype was picked up a small number of times. The chain uses TRBV12-3 or TRBV12-4 and TRBJ1-2; TRBD1 matches at 7 bases. V was pared by 5 bases and J by 8 bases, with 8 bases of the junction left unmatched. This CDR3 comprises 13 residues. The CDR3 loop is CASSRTGPWGYTF. As DNA, the CDR3 is TGTGCCAGCAGTAGGACAGGCCCTTGGGGCTACACCTTC.

This clonotype was detected only a few times. The CDR3: CASKIPSGTDTQYF. The CDR3 nucleotides read TGCGCCAGCAAAATTCCTAGCGGCACAGATACGCAGTATTTT. The chain is built from TRBV5-1 and TRBJ2-3, with a weak D call TRBD2 (6 bases). Trimming stripped 6 bases from V and 1 base from J, with 12 bases between. CDR3 length equals 14 residues. Per germline, CDR1 SGHRS and CDR2 YFSETQ.

This clonotype was detected ten times or more. The rearrangement links TRBV7-2 to TRBJ2-5; TRBD2 aligns across 9 bases. The junction had 8 bases not matched to a gene; V was cut back by 5 bases and J by 7 bases. This CDR3 has 14 amino acids. Germline loops: CDR1 SGHTA, CDR2 FQGNSA. The CDR3 DNA is TGTGCCAGCAGCCCACCCGCGGGAGGGGGGACCCAGTACTTC. This translates into CASSPPAGGGTQYF. Full variable domain (outside the CDR3, taken from reference TRBV7-2 and TRBJ2-5): GAGVSQSPSNKVTEKGKDVELRCDPISGHTALYWYRQSLGQGLEFLIYFQGNSAPDKSGLPSDRFSAERTGGSVSTLTIQRTQQEDSAVYLCASSPPAGGGTQYFGPGTRLLVL.

In this sample, this clonotype turned up many times. The CDR3 loop reads CASRKTGGGNTGELFF. CDR3 in DNA: TGTGCCAGCAGGAAGACAGGGGGAGGGAACACCGGGGAGCTGTTTTTT. The V gene is TRBV7-2, the J gene TRBJ2-2; 9 bases agree with TRBD1. CDR1 is SGHTA and CDR2 is FQGNSA in the germline V gene. The junction had 6 bases not matched to a gene; V was cut back by 6 bases and J by 1 base. The CDR3 totals 16 residues.

This clonotype was observed at least ten times. This rearrangement joins TRBV5-1 to TRBJ2-7, with 10 bases that match TRBD1. The germline gives CDR1 SGHRS, CDR2 YFSETQ. This CDR3 is 14 amino acids long. Germline trimming cut 1 base from V and 6 bases from J; bases unmatched to any gene: 4. The CDR3 DNA reads as TGCGCCAGCAGCTTGTGGGACAGGGGAGGCGAGCAGTACTTC. It translates to CASSLWDRGGEQYF.

This clonotype was observed at least ten times. V gene TRBV20-1 combines with J gene TRBJ1-1; a weak D match, TRBD1 (5 bases). This CDR3 region has 12 residues. V was shortened by 3 bases and J by 4 bases, with 9 bases between the two germline ends. Germline CDR1 and CDR2: DFQATT and SNEGSKA (reference sequence). CDR3 in amino acids: CSASRDATEAFF. DNA of the CDR3: TGCAGTGCTAGCAGGGACGCCACTGAAGCTTTCTTT.

This clonotype was observed many times. This chain uses TRBV27 with TRBJ2-5, with D hard to call. The CDR3 extends over 12 amino acids. Germline values: CDR1 MNHEY, CDR2 SMNVEV (reference sequence). V was trimmed by 5 bases and J by 1 base, leaving 5 bases between them. The CDR3 DNA follows: TGTGCCAGCAGTGACCTCCAAGAGACCCAGTACTTC. This sequence encodes CASSDLQETQYF.

This clonotype was observed many times. This chain links TRBV7-8 with TRBJ2-5; tentatively, D is TRBD1 or TRBD2 (6 bases each). The CDR3 length is 14 residues. Germline V gene sequence: CDR1 SGHVS, CDR2 FQNEAQ. The V gene lost 8 bases and the J gene lost 1 base, with 14 bases spanning the gap. In DNA form, the CDR3 reads TGTGCCAGCGGTACGGGGGCGATCCAAGAGACCCAGTACTTC. Residues: CASGTGAIQETQYF.

This clonotype was seen at least ten times. V gene TRBV2 combines with J gene TRBJ1-1; 10 positions agree with TRBD1. The V and J ends lost 5 bases and 6 bases, in that order; junction bases with no gene match: 6. This CDR3 spans 14 amino acids. The germline CDR1 and CDR2 sequences are SNHLY and FYNNEI. The DNA for the CDR3 is TGTGCCAGCAGTTCCGGGACAGGGGCCGCTGAAGCTTTCTTT. It codes for CASSSGTGAAEAFF.

Points on this clonotype: The CDR3 does not end in the conserved phenylalanine or tryptophan, so this is likely a read error. The chain uses TRBV12-3 or TRBV12-4 and TRBJ2-3; D not certain. The CDR3 covers 13 residues. Trimming stripped 1 base from V and 2 bases from J, with 4 bases between. As DNA, the CDR3 is TGTGCCAGCAGTTTAGGGCACACAGATACGCAGTATAAT. It specifies CASSLGHTDTQYN.

The chain has TRBV7-2 and TRBJ1-5; 7 bases fit TRBD1. This CDR3 is 14 amino acids long. From germline, CDR1 is SGHTA and CDR2 FQGNSA. The trim removed 1 base at V and 6 bases at J, leaving 3 bases unmatched. DNA for the CDR3: TGTGCCAGCAGCTTAGGACAGGGCGGTCAGCCCCAGCATTTT. Protein sequence: CASSLGQGGQPQHF.

This clonotype has a handful of counts. The chain is built from TRBV4-1 and TRBJ1-3; D is possibly TRBD1 (6 bases). V lost 4 bases, J lost 1 base, and 17 bases lay in between. Germline V gene data show CDR1 as MGHRA and CDR2 as YSYEKL. This CDR3 is built from 17 residues. CDR3 DNA sequence: TGCGCCAGCAGCCGAGCCATGACAGGAATATCTGGAAACACCATATATTTT. Translated, it gives CASSRAMTGISGNTIYF.

This clonotype was observed at least ten times. V gene TRBV9 combines with J gene TRBJ2-1, with 8 bases that match TRBD2. The germline CDR1 and CDR2 sequences are SGDLS and YYNGEE. The length of the CDR3 is 15 residues. V trimming: 4 bases; J trimming: 3 bases; junction bases outside the gene matches: 6. The CDR3 here is CASSLSGTSYNEQFF. CDR3 DNA sequence: TGTGCCAGCAGCCTCTCCGGGACTAGCTACAATGAGCAGTTCTTC.

In the case of this clonotype: At one of its ends the junction is not consistent with the germline gene, which may arise from a read error. V gene TRBV20-1 combines with J gene TRBJ2-3; the match to TRBD1 covers 7 bases. Looked up from germline, CDR1 is DFQATT and CDR2 is SNEGSKA (reference sequence). CDR3 length: 12 residues. DNA of the CDR3: TGCAGTGCTGGAGACAGGGTTGATACGCAGTATTTT. Translation gives CSAGDRVDTQYF.

This clonotype was seen a handful of times. The CDR3 reads CASSLAGYGYTF. CDR3 bases: TGTGCCAGCAGCTTAGCGGGGTATGGCTACACCTTC. This chain links TRBV7-2 with TRBJ1-2; no clear D. From germline, CDR1 is SGHTA and CDR2 FQGNSA. CDR3 size: 12 residues. The V and J ends lost 0 bases and 5 bases respectively, with 4 bases between them.

This clonotype was picked up many times. A read error may explain this, as a much larger clone is one base away. This chain joins TRBV27 and TRBJ2-7; D is possibly TRBD2 (5 bases). This CDR3 contains 13 residues. V was pared by 10 bases and J by 10 bases, with 23 bases between. Germline CDR1 and CDR2: MNHEY and SMNVEV (reference sequence). CDR3 residues: CATLRGSFFFQYF. CDR3 DNA: TGTGCCACTTTACGGGGAAGCTTTTTTTTCCAGTACTTC.

This clonotype was counted at least ten times. The chain joins TRBV12-3 or TRBV12-4 to TRBJ1-1; 7 nucleotides align to TRBD1. V trimming: 5 bases; J trimming: 4 bases; junction bases outside the gene matches: 4. This CDR3 is built from 13 residues. The CDR3 DNA sequence: TGTGCCAGCAGTCCAGGGGGATCCACTGAAGCTTTCTTT. Translated, it gives CASSPGGSTEAFF.

The chain has TRBV20-1 and TRBJ2-7; D is tentatively TRBD1 or TRBD2 (5 bases each). The CDR3 contains 13 residues. Looked up from germline, CDR1 is DFQATT and CDR2 is SNEGSKA (reference sequence). V lost 3 bases and J 6 bases, leaving 15 bases between the germline ends. The CDR3 DNA reads TGCAGTGCTAGGCGTCCTGAGGGGTTCGAGCAGTACTTC. Protein: CSARRPEGFEQYF.

This clonotype has ten or more counts. The gene calls are TRBV3-1 and TRBJ1-2, with a weak D call TRBD1 (5 bases). The V gene's germline CDR1 is LGHDT and CDR2 YNNKEL (reference sequence). V was shortened by 4 bases and J by 8 bases, with 11 bases between the two germline ends. The CDR3 contains 12 residues. This chain's CDR3 is CASSLQGGGYTF. CDR3 DNA sequence: TGTGCCAGCAGCCTGCAGGGAGGCGGCTACACCTTC. Together with reference TRBV3-1 and TRBJ1-2, the CDR3 gives the full variable domain: DTAVSQTPKYLVTQMGNDKSIKCEQNLGHDTMYWYKQDSKKFLKIMFSYNNKELIINETVPNRFSPKSPDKAHLNLHINSLELGDSAVYFCASSLQGGGYTFGSGTRLTVV.

At least ten counts were recorded for this clonotype. V usage is TRBV12-3 or TRBV12-4 and J usage is TRBJ2-5; D possibly corresponds to TRBD2 (5 bases). This CDR3 region has 14 residues. Deletions cut 5 bases from V and 5 bases from J, with 15 bases between. CDR3 sequence: CASSLLTRGETQYF. CDR3 bases: TGTGCCAGCAGTCTTCTCACTAGAGGGGAGACCCAGTACTTC.

About this clonotype itself: This sequence may be a read error, since a much larger clone differs from it by one base. This sequence joins TRBV29-1 and TRBJ2-7, with no clear D. V was trimmed by 7 bases and J by 3 bases, leaving 13 bases between them. Germline CDR1 SQVTM, CDR2 ANQGSEA. The CDR3 covers 12 residues. CDR3 bases: TGCAGCGCCTCGACTCGCGGCTACGAGCAGTACTTC. Translated, it gives CSASTRGYEQYF.

Many counts were recorded for this clonotype. The CDR3 DNA reads TGCAGCCCGAGCGGACGCCTCTCTGGGGCCAACGTCCTGACTTTC. Its protein product is CSPSGRLSGANVLTF. This chain uses TRBV20-1 with TRBJ2-6, with a tentative D call TRBD2 (5 bases). Germline loops: CDR1 DFQATT, CDR2 SNEGSKA (reference sequence). CDR3 length equals 15 residues.